The 22 T cell receptor beta chains listed next were all sequenced from one sample in a study of siplizumab effects on memory and regulatory T cells. The assay was immunoSEQ multiplex PCR, and TCRdb's table has in-frame clones only and misses some. The sample records about 100,000 clones, 94% being singletons. Material: Tregs sorted from blood. The receptors derive from a human donor in good health.

The chain recombines TRBV7-3 with TRBJ2-5; D possibly matches TRBD1 or TRBD2 (5 bases each). Trimming cost V 2 bases and J 5 bases, with 15 bases left between them. The CDR3 sequence is 15 residues long. CDR1 is SGHTA, CDR2 FQGTGA, per germline. This CDR3 reads CASSLQGGEGETQYF. The CDR3 DNA reads TGTGCCAGCAGCTTACAGGGTGGAGAGGGGGAGACCCAGTACTTC.

The CDR3 loop reads CASSYSYGGELFF. As DNA, the CDR3 is TGTGCCAGCAGTTACTCATACGGCGGGGAGCTGTTTTTT. This chain links TRBV6-5 with TRBJ2-2; D ambiguous. The length of the CDR3 is 13 residues. Germline lookup yields CDR1 MNHEY and CDR2 SVGAGI. Trimming stripped 0 bases from V and 7 bases from J, with 6 bases between.

The CDR3 DNA reads as TGTGCCAGCAGCTTCCCGGGGGGGTCCTACGAGCAGTACTTC. Its protein product is CASSFPGGSYEQYF. The V call is TRBV7-9, the J call TRBJ2-7, with 8 nucleotides matching TRBD2. CDR1 is SEHNR, CDR2 FQNEAQ, per germline (reference sequence). CDR3 length equals 14 residues. V trimming: 3 bases; J trimming: 1 base; junction bases outside the gene matches: 2.

This chain connects TRBV11-3 to TRBJ1-2, with 8 bases identical to TRBD1. Germline CDR1 is SGHNT and CDR2 is YENEEA. V lost 3 bases to trimming and J lost 4 bases; unmatched junction nucleotides: 7. This CDR3 spans 15 amino acids. This CDR3 reads CASSFQGARGYGYTF. The CDR3 coding sequence is TGTGCCAGCAGCTTCCAGGGGGCGCGGGGCTATGGCTACACCTTC.

The chain combines TRBV5-1 with TRBJ2-2; D possibly corresponds to TRBD2 (5 bases). Germline CDR1 and CDR2: SGHRS and YFSETQ. The CDR3 contains 13 residues. Trimming left V 7 bases short and J 8 bases short, with 15 bases between. CDR3 DNA sequence: TGCGCCAGCTCGCATGGGCTAGCAGGGGAGCTGTTTTTT. It yields the protein CASSHGLAGELFF.

This chain connects TRBV29-1 to TRBJ2-1; no clear D. Germline V lookup: CDR1 SQVTM, CDR2 ANQGSEA. With 3 bases removed from V and 9 bases from J, the gap between germline ends came to 12 bases. The CDR3 spans 12 residues. This CDR3 is CSVDRDQREQFF. CDR3 nucleotides: TGCAGCGTTGATAGGGATCAGCGTGAGCAGTTCTTC.

V gene TRBV5-8 combines with J gene TRBJ2-7; D gene unclear. Looked up from germline, CDR1 is SGHTS and CDR2 is YDEGEE. Trimming left V 0 bases short and J 1 base short, with 14 bases between. The length of the CDR3 is 16 residues. CDR3 protein: CASSLGVGRPSYEQYF. The CDR3 bases are TGTGCCAGCAGCTTGGGTGTAGGACGACCTTCCTACGAGCAGTACTTC.

This chain joins TRBV7-8 and TRBJ2-3, with 9 bases that match TRBD2. Germline V lookup: CDR1 SGHVS, CDR2 FQNEAQ. V shed 0 bases and J 3 bases; nucleotides not matched to a gene: 19. The CDR3 loop spans 21 amino acids. CDR3 protein: CASSLALGRNSGRGQTDTQYF. The CDR3 DNA reads as TGTGCCAGCAGCTTAGCTTTGGGTCGGAATAGCGGGAGAGGACAGACAGATACGCAGTATTTT.

The V and J genes are TRBV5-6 and TRBJ2-5; D perhaps matches TRBD1 (6 bases). CDR3 length equals 17 residues. Trimming pared 2 bases from V and 5 bases from J, leaving 22 bases between. Germline values: CDR1 SGHDT, CDR2 YYEEEE. This chain's CDR3 is CASSFTSVVGGGETQYF. The CDR3 region has the DNA TGTGCCAGCAGCTTTACCTCCGTTGTAGGGGGTGGGGAGACCCAGTACTTC.

The chain joins TRBV19 to TRBJ1-5; 7 nucleotides match TRBD1. Unmatched junction bases numbered 6, after V lost 7 bases and J lost 3 bases. Germline V CDR1 and CDR2: LNHDA, SQIVND (reference sequence). The CDR3 is 14 residues long. Written as DNA, the CDR3 is TGTGCCAGTAAGACAGGGTTAGACAATCAGCCCCAGCATTTT. Its translation: CASKTGLDNQPQHF. Full variable domain (rest looked up from reference TRBV19 and TRBJ1-5): DGGITQSPKYLFRKEGQNVTLSCEQNLNHDAMYWYRQDPGQGLRLIYYSQIVNDFQKGDIAEGYSVSREKKESFPLTVTSAQKNPTAFYLCASKTGLDNQPQHFGDGTRLSIL.

The sample holds one count of this clone. The rearrangement links TRBV29-1 to TRBJ2-5; no reliable D call. CDR3 size: 12 residues. The V gene's germline CDR1 is SQVTM and CDR2 ANQGSEA. The V end lost 4 bases, the J end lost 4 bases, and 10 bases lay between the germline ends. CDR3 sequence reads: CSVAEGRETQYF. CDR3 DNA sequence: TGCAGCGTTGCAGAAGGAAGAGAGACCCAGTACTTC.

The V gene is TRBV6-1, the J gene TRBJ1-3, with unresolved D. The ends were cut back, 8 bases at V and 0 bases at J, with 8 bases in the middle. Germline V CDR1 and CDR2: MNHNS, SASEGT. The CDR3 is made up of 13 amino acids. The CDR3 protein is CASVGGSGNTIYF. The CDR3 bases are TGTGCCAGCGTTGGCGGCTCTGGAAACACCATATATTTT.

This chain uses TRBV7-8 with TRBJ2-1; D unresolved. CDR3 length: 11 residues. The V gene lost 2 bases and the J gene lost 5 bases, with 1 base spanning the gap. Germline V CDR1 and CDR2: SGHVS, FQNEAQ. CDR3 in amino acids: CASSLHNEQFF. CDR3 sequence (DNA): TGTGCCAGCAGCTTACACAATGAGCAGTTCTTC.

The CDR3 loop is CASSFGQLQNIQYF. The CDR3, as DNA: TGTGCCAGCAGTTTCGGACAGTTACAAAACATTCAGTACTTC. This chain links TRBV28 with TRBJ2-4; weak D call: TRBD1 (6 bases). The germline V and J ends were trimmed by 3 bases and 5 bases, with 11 bases remaining between them. The CDR3 is made up of 14 amino acids. Germline lookup yields CDR1 MDHEN and CDR2 SYDVKM.

The chain uses TRBV27 and TRBJ2-1, with 11 bases identical to TRBD2. Germline V gene sequence: CDR1 MNHEY, CDR2 SMNVEV (reference sequence). The CDR3 sequence is 14 residues long. The V segment lost 2 bases and the J segment 7 bases; nucleotides outside the gene matches: 1. The CDR3 sequence: CASSLTSGSNEQFF. The DNA of the CDR3 is TGTGCCAGCAGTTTAACTAGCGGGAGTAATGAGCAGTTCTTC.

The rearrangement joins TRBV7-9 to TRBJ2-7; D remains unclear. Germline loops: CDR1 SEHNR, CDR2 FQNEAQ (reference sequence). V was clipped by 5 bases and J by 0 bases, with 23 bases between them. The CDR3 totals 18 residues. In DNA, the CDR3 is TGTGCCAGCAGCCAAACAGTTGGCTGGTTTGGAAGCTCCTACGAGCAGTACTTC. It encodes CASSQTVGWFGSSYEQYF.

The V and J genes are TRBV7-9 and TRBJ2-1; 8 bases align to TRBD1. V was clipped by 6 bases and J by 7 bases; unmatched bases: 8. Germline lookup yields CDR1 SEHNR and CDR2 FQNEAQ (reference sequence). The CDR3 loop spans 14 amino acids. The CDR3 here is CASRSRTGGNEQFF. In nucleotides, the CDR3 is TGTGCCAGCAGGTCTAGAACAGGGGGTAATGAGCAGTTCTTC.

The table lists this clone with a count of one. The genes are TRBV5-4 and TRBJ2-1; D is tentatively TRBD1 or TRBD2 (5 bases each). V gave up 4 bases and J gave up 2 bases, with 16 bases separating them. The germline CDR1 and CDR2 sequences are SGHNT and YYREEE (reference sequence). This CDR3 contains 16 residues. In DNA form, the CDR3 reads TGTGCCAGCAGCCAGGGATGGGACGGAGCCTACAATGAGCAGTTCTTC. It codes for CASSQGWDGAYNEQFF.

The gene calls are TRBV4-2 and TRBJ2-7; no definite D call. The germline CDR1 and CDR2 sequences are LGHNA and YNFKEQ. Between the trimmed V and J ends, which lost 1 base and 6 bases, there was a span of 13 bases. The CDR3 loop spans 14 amino acids. For the CDR3, the DNA is TGTGCCAGCAGCCAAGCACCAACTGACCCCGAGCAGTACTTC. Translating it yields CASSQAPTDPEQYF.

The chain is built from TRBV6-1 and TRBJ2-3; 11 nucleotides match TRBD2. V lost 2 bases and J lost 4; bases outside the gene matches: 8. This CDR3 has 17 amino acids. The V gene's germline CDR1 is MNHNS and CDR2 SASEGT. The CDR3 nucleotides are TGTGCCAGCAGTGAACGTTTAGGACTAGCGGGTTCAGATACGCAGTATTTT. As protein: CASSERLGLAGSDTQYF.

This chain connects TRBV29-1 to TRBJ1-2; a possible D gene is TRBD1 (6 bases). Germline lookup yields CDR1 SQVTM and CDR2 ANQGSEA. Between the trimmed V and J ends, which lost 7 bases and 5 bases, there was a span of 20 bases. The length of the CDR3 is 14 residues. The CDR3 DNA reads TGCAGCGCCACCTTTTGGACAGCTCCTTATGGCTACACCTTC. Encoded protein: CSATFWTAPYGYTF. The complete variable domain, with remaining parts taken from reference TRBV29-1 and TRBJ1-2, reads SAVISQKPSRDICQRGTSLTIQCQVDSQVTMMFWYRQQPGQSLTLIATANQGSEATYESGFVIDKFPISRPNLTFSTLTVSNMSPEDSSIYLCSATFWTAPYGYTFGSGTRLTVV.

The chain uses TRBV6-1 and TRBJ2-1; the D gene is possibly TRBD1 (6 bases). V lost 6 bases to trimming and J lost 12 bases, with 18 bases between them. There are 13 residues in the CDR3. Looked up from germline, CDR1 is MNHNS and CDR2 is SASEGT. The CDR3 DNA reads as TGTGCCAGCAGCAAACTGACCGGGACACCGCAGTTCTTC. Its translation: CASSKLTGTPQFF.